This TCR beta chain is drawn from a study of radiotherapy plus CTLA-4 blockade in lung cancer. Study at large: Around a sixth of patients responded objectively, and roughly 30% achieved disease control. Whole-study results and caveats: Peripheral blood showed expansion of tumor-derived TCR clones after radiotherapy and ipilimumab.

On this clone itself: The antigen remains undetermined.

In germline, CDR1 is SGHRS, CDR2 YFSETQ. The CDR3 runs 14 residues. The V end was cut by 4 bases, the J end by 4 bases, with 13 bases between. Sequencing used immunoSEQ multiplex PCR; TCRdb keeps in-frame clones, though not all of them. The data show some 110,000 clones, 75% to 90% seen once. This clonotype originated in a human donor with non-small cell lung cancer that progressed on radiotherapy plus ipilimumab. Sequences were derived from peripheral blood, sampled from a patient treated with radiotherapy plus ipilimumab. This chain connects TRBV5-1 to TRBJ2-3, with D possibly being TRBD2 (6 bases). Written as DNA, the CDR3 is TGCGCCAGCAGCCCGACTAGTTTTGCAGATACGCAGTATTTT. Its protein product is CASSPTSFADTQYF. The full variable domain, with the rest looked up from reference TRBV5-1 and TRBJ2-3, is KAGVTQTPRYLIKTRGQQVTLSCSPISGHRSVSWYQQTPGQGLQFLFEYFSETQRNKGNFPGRFSGRQFSNSRSEMNVSTLELGDSALYLCASSPTSFADTQYFGPGTRLTVL.